The 9 T cell receptor beta chains listed next were all sequenced from one sample in a study of blood T cell repertoires in COVID-19. Method: immunoSEQ multiplex PCR; TCRdb's copy keeps in-frame clones and lacks some. The table has 150,000 to 200,000 clones, around 80% seen once. The sample was PBMCs or T cells enriched from blood (not recorded which). Receptors were obtained from a woman aged 55 to 70 who had recovered from COVID-19.

The chain combines TRBV7-3 with TRBJ2-1, with 10 bases lining up with TRBD2. Germline CDR1 and CDR2: SGHTA and FQGTGA. Trimming cost V 5 bases and J 7 bases; bases outside gene matches: 11. The CDR3 runs to 16 residues. CDR3 nucleotides: TGTGCCAGCAGCACAAGGTCTAGCGGGGGCTGGAATGAGCAGTTCTTC. Translated, it gives CASSTRSSGGWNEQFF.

This chain joins TRBV5-4 and TRBJ2-3; D remains unclear. Germline values: CDR1 SGHNT, CDR2 YYREEE (reference sequence). Trimming removed 0 bases at V and 4 bases at J, with 15 bases between. The CDR3 loop spans 16 amino acids. CDR3 bases: TGTGCCAGCAGCTTGGATAGTAGCTCCGGATCAGATACGCAGTATTTT. This gives the protein CASSLDSSSGSDTQYF.

This clone has just one count. V gene TRBV7-9 combines with J gene TRBJ1-6, with 7 bases that match TRBD1. This CDR3 spans 15 amino acids. Looked up from germline, CDR1 is SEHNR and CDR2 is FQNEAQ (reference sequence). Trimming took 4 bases from V and 6 from J; bases not matched to a gene: 6. The CDR3, as DNA: TGTGCCAGCAGCTCAACAGGGGCGGGTAATTCACCCCTCCACTTT. Its translation is CASSSTGAGNSPLHF.

The chain couples TRBV2 to TRBJ1-1; 7 nucleotides match TRBD1. J lost 1 base, V lost 7 bases, and 15 bases had no gene match. This CDR3 has 17 residues. Germline loops: CDR1 SNHLY, CDR2 FYNNEI. This CDR3 reads CASIEKPTGWGNTEAFF. The CDR3 bases are TGTGCCAGCATCGAGAAACCGACAGGGTGGGGGAACACTGAAGCTTTCTTT.

Only a few counts were recorded for this clone. V is TRBV19 and J is TRBJ2-2; tentative D call: TRBD1 (5 bases). The CDR3 has 16 amino acids. The germline CDR1 and CDR2 sequences are LNHDA and SQIVND (reference sequence). The germline V and J ends were trimmed by 6 bases and 4 bases, with 18 bases remaining between them. The CDR3 protein is CASRSAGWGSTGELFF. The CDR3 region has the DNA TGTGCCAGTAGATCTGCCGGTTGGGGCTCCACCGGGGAGCTGTTTTTT.

This sequence joins TRBV3-1 (or the pseudogene TRBV3-2) and TRBJ1-1; D gene unclear. The CDR3 has 14 residues. V lost 0 bases, J lost 1 base, and 6 bases lay in between. In germline, CDR1 is LGHDT, CDR2 YNNKEL (reference sequence). The CDR3 loop is CASSQEGENTEAFF. CDR3 sequence (DNA): TGTGCCAGCAGCCAAGAGGGAGAGAACACTGAAGCTTTCTTT.

The genes are TRBV5-4 and TRBJ1-1, with TRBD1 matching 9 bases. Germline CDR1 and CDR2: SGHNT and YYREEE (reference sequence). The CDR3 spans 17 residues. V trimming: 4 bases; J trimming: 7 bases; junction bases outside the gene matches: 17. This CDR3 is CASSLQLWTGEDHEAFF. CDR3 nucleotide sequence: TGTGCCAGCAGCCTACAATTATGGACAGGGGAGGACCATGAAGCTTTCTTT.

This clone was seen only once. The rearrangement uses TRBV7-8 and TRBJ2-2; maybe TRBD1 (6 bases). The CDR3 is made up of 14 amino acids. CDR1 SGHVS and CDR2 FQNEAQ come from the germline V gene. With 5 bases removed from V and 5 bases from J, the gap between germline ends came to 12 bases. This CDR3 reads CASSEYQGTGELFF. The CDR3 region has the DNA TGTGCCAGCAGCGAATACCAGGGGACCGGGGAGCTGTTTTTT.

The V and J genes are TRBV7-2 and TRBJ2-3; D is undetermined. Trimming cost V 4 bases and J 0 bases, with 11 bases left between them. CDR3 length: 15 amino acids. Germline loops: CDR1 SGHTA, CDR2 FQGNSA. The CDR3 protein is CASSSNLVSTDTQYF. The CDR3 DNA reads as TGTGCCAGCAGCTCCAACTTGGTTAGCACAGATACGCAGTATTTT.